Listed here are 10 T cell receptor beta chains from one sample, sequenced in a study of identical twins. TCRdb processed the 5' RACE reads anew with MiXCR; each CDR3 protein has one entry. The sample contains 450,000 to 500,000 distinct CDR3 sequences, 14% of which appear only once. The same data also went into a second study, on yellow fever vaccine responses in identical twins.

The sample consisted of CD4+ T cells sorted from blood. The receptor set was obtained from a woman aged 18-35 years in good health.

CDR3 loop: CASSLVGEGRGYEQYF. DNA of the CDR3: TGTGCCAGCAGCTTGGTTGGAGAGGGGAGAGGCTACGAGCAGTACTTC. The chain has TRBV5-4 and TRBJ2-7; tentatively, D is TRBD1 or TRBD2 (5 bases each). Trimming shortened V by 0 bases and J by 3 bases, and 16 bases separated the two germline ends. The germline V gene has CDR1 SGHNT and CDR2 YYREEE (reference sequence). The CDR3 spans 16 residues.

V usage is TRBV2 and J usage is TRBJ1-5, with 7 bases matching TRBD1. This CDR3 region has 14 residues. Germline V lookup: CDR1 SNHLY, CDR2 FYNNEI. J was trimmed by 2 bases and V by 6 bases; bases with no gene match: 4. This CDR3 reads CASRETGGNQPQHF. CDR3 DNA: TGTGCCAGCAGGGAAACAGGGGGCAATCAGCCCCAGCATTTT.

This chain links TRBV5-1 with TRBJ1-6, with a tentative D call TRBD1 (5 bases). With 0 bases removed from V and 14 bases from J, the gap between germline ends came to 12 bases. Germline assignment: CDR1 SGHRS and CDR2 YFSETQ. This CDR3 is 13 amino acids long. CDR3 protein: CASSLGEGKTLHF. Written as DNA, the CDR3 is TGCGCCAGCAGCTTGGGTGAGGGGAAGACCCTCCACTTT.

A few counts support this clonotype. The chain joins TRBV5-1 to TRBJ2-1; 7 bases are a match to TRBD2. CDR1 and CDR2 from the germline V gene are SGHRS and YFSETQ. The CDR3 contains 14 residues. With 7 bases clipped from V and 5 bases from J, the junction kept 9 bases outside the gene matches. CDR3 DNA: TGCGCCAGCCGGGGGACTACGAACGACAATGAGCAGTTCTTC. This codes for CASRGTTNDNEQFF.

V and J are TRBV7-6 and TRBJ2-7; D may be TRBD2 (5 bases). Germline CDR1 is SGHVS and CDR2 is FNYEAQ. The CDR3 totals 15 residues. With 1 base removed from V and 7 bases from J, the gap between germline ends came to 17 bases. The DNA of the CDR3 is TGTGCCAGCAGCTTAGTCCGGGGTCGGACTTGGGAGCAGTACTTC. Translating gives CASSLVRGRTWEQYF.

V gene TRBV28 combines with J gene TRBJ2-3; perhaps D is TRBD1 or TRBD2 (6 bases each). The length of the CDR3 is 16 residues. With 6 bases removed from V and 0 bases from J, the gap between germline ends came to 16 bases. CDR1 and CDR2 from the germline V gene are MDHEN and SYDVKM. CDR3: CASRGAVAASTDTQYF. CDR3 coding DNA: TGTGCCAGCAGGGGGGCGGTAGCGGCCAGCACAGATACGCAGTATTTT.

This sequence joins TRBV29-1 and TRBJ1-1; 8 nucleotides agree with TRBD1. The germline V gene encodes CDR1 SQVTM and CDR2 ANQGSEA. The CDR3 spans 13 residues. The ends lost 7 bases at V and 3 bases at J; junction bases unmatched: 7. CDR3 sequence: CSGRQGTDTEAFF. For the CDR3, the DNA is TGCAGCGGGAGACAGGGGACGGACACTGAAGCTTTCTTT. The complete variable domain, with remaining parts taken from reference TRBV29-1 and TRBJ1-1, reads SAVISQKPSRDICQRGTSLTIQCQVDSQVTMMFWYRQQPGQSLTLIATANQGSEATYESGFVIDKFPISRPNLTFSTLTVSNMSPEDSSIYLCSGRQGTDTEAFFGQGTRLTVV.

This clonotype turned up a few times. V is TRBV20-1 and J is TRBJ2-5, with D uncertain. The V end lost 5 bases, the J end lost 4 bases, and 20 bases lay between the germline ends. Germline loops: CDR1 DFQATT, CDR2 SNEGSKA (reference sequence). The CDR3 contains 15 residues. Here the CDR3 reads CSAATATQKGETQYF. CDR3 nucleotide sequence: TGCAGTGCTGCCACAGCCACCCAAAAGGGAGAGACCCAGTACTTC.

This chain uses TRBV11-2 with TRBJ1-4, with 9 bases that match TRBD1. Trimming took 1 base from V and 7 from J; bases not matched to a gene: 4. The germline CDR1 and CDR2 sequences are SGHAT and FQNNGV. The CDR3 totals 15 residues. This chain's CDR3 is CASSLGDRDSEKLFF. In nucleotides, the CDR3 is TGTGCCAGCAGCTTAGGGGACAGGGATAGTGAAAAACTGTTTTTT.

The rearrangement joins TRBV15 to TRBJ2-5; the D is unclear. This CDR3 has 13 residues. Trimming removed 1 base from V and 5 bases from J, with 8 bases in between. The germline V gene has CDR1 LNHNV and CDR2 YYDKDF (reference sequence). CDR3 in amino acids: CATSRGSVETQYF. As DNA, the CDR3 is TGTGCCACCAGCAGAGGGAGCGTTGAGACCCAGTACTTC.